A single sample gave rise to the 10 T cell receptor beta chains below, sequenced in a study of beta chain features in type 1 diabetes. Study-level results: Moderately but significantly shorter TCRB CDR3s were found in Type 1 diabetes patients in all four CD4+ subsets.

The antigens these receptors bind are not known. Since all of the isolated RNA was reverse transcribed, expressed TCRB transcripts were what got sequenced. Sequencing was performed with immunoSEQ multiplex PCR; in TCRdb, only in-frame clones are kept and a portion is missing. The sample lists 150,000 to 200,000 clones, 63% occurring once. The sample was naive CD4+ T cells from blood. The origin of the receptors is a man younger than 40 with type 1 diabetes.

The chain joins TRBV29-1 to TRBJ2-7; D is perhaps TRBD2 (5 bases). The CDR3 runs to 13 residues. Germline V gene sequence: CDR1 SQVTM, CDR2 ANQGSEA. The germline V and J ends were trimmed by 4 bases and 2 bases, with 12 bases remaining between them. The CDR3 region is CSVGTSVAYEQYF. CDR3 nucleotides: TGCAGCGTTGGGACTTCGGTAGCCTACGAGCAGTACTTC.

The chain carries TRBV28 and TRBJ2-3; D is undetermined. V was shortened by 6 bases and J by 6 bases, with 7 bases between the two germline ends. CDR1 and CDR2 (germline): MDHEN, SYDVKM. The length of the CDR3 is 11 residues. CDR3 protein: CASSPGDTQYF. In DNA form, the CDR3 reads TGTGCCAGCAGCCCCGGGGATACGCAGTATTTT.

For the CDR3, the DNA is TGCAGCGTTGAAGATGGCTCTGCTCAGTACTTC. It yields the protein CSVEDGSAQYF. The chain has TRBV29-1 and TRBJ2-4; D unresolved. Germline V gene lookup returns CDR1 SQVTM and CDR2 ANQGSEA. The CDR3 has 11 amino acids. The V gene lost 0 bases and the J gene lost 12 bases, with 9 bases spanning the gap.

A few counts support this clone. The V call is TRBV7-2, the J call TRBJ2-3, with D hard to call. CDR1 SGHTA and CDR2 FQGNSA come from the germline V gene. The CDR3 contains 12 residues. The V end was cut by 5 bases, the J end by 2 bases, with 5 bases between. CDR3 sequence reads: CASSHYTDTQYF. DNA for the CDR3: TGTGCCAGCAGCCACTACACAGATACGCAGTATTTT.

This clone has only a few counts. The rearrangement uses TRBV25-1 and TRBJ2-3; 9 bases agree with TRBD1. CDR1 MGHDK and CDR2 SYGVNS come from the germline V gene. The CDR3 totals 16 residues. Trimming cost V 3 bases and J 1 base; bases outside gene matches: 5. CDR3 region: CASSDAQGAGTDTQYF. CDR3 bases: TGTGCCAGCAGTGATGCACAGGGGGCCGGCACAGATACGCAGTATTTT.

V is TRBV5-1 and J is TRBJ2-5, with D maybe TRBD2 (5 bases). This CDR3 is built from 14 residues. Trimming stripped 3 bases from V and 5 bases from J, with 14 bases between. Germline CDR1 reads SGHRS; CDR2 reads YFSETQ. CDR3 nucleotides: TGCGCCAGCAGCTCGGGATCTCCCCAGGAGACCCAGTACTTC. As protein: CASSSGSPQETQYF.

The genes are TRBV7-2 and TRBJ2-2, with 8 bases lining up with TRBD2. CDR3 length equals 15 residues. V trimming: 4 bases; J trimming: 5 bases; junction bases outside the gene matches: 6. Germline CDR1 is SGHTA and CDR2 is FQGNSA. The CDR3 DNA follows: TGTGCCAGCAGCTCCCGGGAGGGGAGGACCGGGGAGCTGTTTTTT. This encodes CASSSREGRTGELFF.

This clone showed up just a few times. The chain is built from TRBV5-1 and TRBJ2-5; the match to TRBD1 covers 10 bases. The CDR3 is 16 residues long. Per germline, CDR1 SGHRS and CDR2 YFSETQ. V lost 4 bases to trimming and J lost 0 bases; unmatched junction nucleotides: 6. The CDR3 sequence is CASSPRTGGYQETQYF. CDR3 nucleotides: TGCGCCAGCAGCCCTCGGACAGGGGGGTACCAAGAGACCCAGTACTTC.

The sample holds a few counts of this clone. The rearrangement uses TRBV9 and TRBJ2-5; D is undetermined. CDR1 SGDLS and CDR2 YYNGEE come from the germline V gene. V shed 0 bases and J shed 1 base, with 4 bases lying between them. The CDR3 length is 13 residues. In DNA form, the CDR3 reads TGTGCCAGCAGCGTAGCACTCCAAGAGACCCAGTACTTC. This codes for CASSVALQETQYF.

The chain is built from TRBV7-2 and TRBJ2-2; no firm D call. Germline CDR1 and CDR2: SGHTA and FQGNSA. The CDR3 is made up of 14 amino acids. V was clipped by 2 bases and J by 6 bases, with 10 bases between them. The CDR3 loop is CASSLSGLAGELFF. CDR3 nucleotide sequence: TGTGCCAGCAGCTTATCAGGCCTCGCCGGGGAGCTGTTTTTT. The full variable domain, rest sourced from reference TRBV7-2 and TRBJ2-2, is GAGVSQSPSNKVTEKGKDVELRCDPISGHTALYWYRQSLGQGLEFLIYFQGNSAPDKSGLPSDRFSAERTGGSVSTLTIQRTQQEDSAVYLCASSLSGLAGELFFGEGSRLTVL.